This T cell receptor (beta chain) is drawn from a study of blood T cells in healthy people across ages. Each sample provided at least 5.5 micrograms of extracted total RNA. The use of a sample-barcoded 5' primer and a J-beta primer mix characterized a second PCR of 7 to 11 cycles. Via MiXCR, TCRdb re-called the 5' RACE reads, giving one row per CDR3 protein. The sample holds 650,000 to 1,000,000 distinct CDR3 sequences, about half seen once. V was pared by 2 bases and J by 6 bases, with 5 bases of the junction left unmatched. CDR3 length: 14 amino acids. CDR1 and CDR2 (germline): MNHEY, SVGAGI. The sample holds a few counts of this clonotype.

V is TRBV6-5 and J is TRBJ2-7; TRBD1 aligns across 9 bases. The receptor was derived from a man aged 80 or over in good health. The sample consisted of blood. CDR3 amino acids: CASSYRPGQGEQYF. CDR3 DNA: TGTGCCAGCAGTTACAGGCCGGGACAGGGCGAGCAGTACTTC.